These 24 T cell receptor beta chains were all obtained from the same sample, sequenced in a study of patients and donors after allogeneic stem cell transplantation. TCRdb fed the RT-PCR reads into MiXCR, producing one record per CDR3 protein. The data contain roughly 230,000 distinct CDR3 sequences, over 12% of them singletons. The sample comprised blood, either unsorted or a sorted T cell fraction (not recorded which). The source of these receptors is a human donor who was either an allogeneic HSCT recipient or a stem cell or donor lymphocyte infusion donor (not recorded which). It is not recorded whose cells these are; they may come from a transplant donor.

This clonotype was detected many times. V and J are TRBV7-9 and TRBJ1-1, with D unresolved. The CDR3 totals 14 residues. V was shortened by 0 bases and J by 9 bases, with 14 bases between the two germline ends. CDR1 SEHNR and CDR2 FQNEAQ come from the germline V gene (reference sequence). The CDR3 loop reads CASSLAKNEPKAFF. CDR3 DNA sequence: TGTGCCAGCAGCTTAGCAAAAAATGAACCGAAAGCTTTCTTT.

This clonotype was seen many times. This chain uses TRBV29-1 with TRBJ1-1, with no clear D. Germline assignment: CDR1 SQVTM and CDR2 ANQGSEA. Deletions cut 3 bases from V and 12 bases from J, with 17 bases between. This CDR3 is 12 amino acids long. CDR3 in amino acids: CSVEAGNRRTFF. CDR3 in DNA: TGCAGCGTTGAGGCCGGGAACAGAAGAACTTTCTTT.

J is TRBJ2-6 and V is TRBV7-2; D ambiguous. Germline V gene data show CDR1 as SGHTA and CDR2 as FQGNSA. The CDR3 covers 13 residues. Trimming stripped 0 bases from V and 7 bases from J, with 4 bases between. The chain's CDR3 is CASSLAVANVLTF. CDR3 DNA: TGTGCCAGCAGCTTAGCGGTCGCCAACGTCCTGACTTTC.

The sample holds many counts of this clonotype. CDR3 in amino acids: CATSRDAPRGSGSSGELFF. The CDR3 bases are TGTGCCACCAGCAGAGATGCCCCTCGGGGTAGCGGGAGTTCCGGGGAGCTGTTTTTT. V gene TRBV15 combines with J gene TRBJ2-2; 9 bases line up with TRBD2. Germline CDR1 reads LNHNV; CDR2 reads YYDKDF (reference sequence). The CDR3 has 19 residues. J lost 6 bases, V lost 0 bases, and 14 bases had no gene match.

The J gene is TRBJ2-2, the V gene TRBV7-3; D may be TRBD2 (6 bases). Trimming left V 5 bases short and J 7 bases short, with 17 bases between. This CDR3 is 15 amino acids long. Germline lookup yields CDR1 SGHTA and CDR2 FQGTGA. CDR3 nucleotides: TGTGCCAGCAGCCTAGCGCGGGTAGGAATCGGGGAGCTGTTTTTT. It encodes CASSLARVGIGELFF.

This clonotype was recorded a few times. The V gene is TRBV30, the J gene TRBJ2-7; 8 nucleotides line up with TRBD1. Germline CDR1 and CDR2: GTSNPN and SVGIG (reference sequence). Germline trimming cut 2 bases from V and 3 bases from J; bases unmatched to any gene: 6. The CDR3 contains 14 residues. In DNA, the CDR3 is TGTGCCTGGAGTATAGGACAGGGAAGCTACGAGCAGTACTTC. Amino acid sequence: CAWSIGQGSYEQYF.

This chain connects TRBV7-9 to TRBJ1-1; D is perhaps TRBD1 (5 bases). This CDR3 region has 14 residues. V was trimmed by 3 bases and J by 4 bases, leaving 12 bases between them. Germline V lookup: CDR1 SEHNR, CDR2 FQNEAQ (reference sequence). The CDR3 region is CASSFVGAGTEAFF. The CDR3 coding sequence is TGTGCCAGCAGCTTCGTCGGGGCGGGCACTGAAGCTTTCTTT.

This chain uses TRBV24-1 with TRBJ2-3, with 7 bases aligning to TRBD1. V trimming: 6 bases; J trimming: 3 bases; junction bases outside the gene matches: 11. CDR3 length: 16 residues. Germline assignment: CDR1 KGHDR and CDR2 SFDVKD. The CDR3 DNA follows: TGTGCCACCAGTTTACAGGGGATCGGCGGAACAGATACGCAGTATTTT. Residues: CATSLQGIGGTDTQYF.

This clonotype was counted ten times or more. This chain joins TRBV5-1 and TRBJ2-7; D not certain. The V and J ends lost 2 bases and 5 bases respectively, with 11 bases between them. Germline V CDR1 and CDR2: SGHRS, YFSETQ. The CDR3 loop spans 13 amino acids. The CDR3 region is CASSFSRENEQYF. DNA for the CDR3: TGCGCCAGCAGCTTCAGTCGAGAAAACGAGCAGTACTTC.

The gene calls are TRBV28 and TRBJ2-2; 14 positions match TRBD2. CDR3 size: 17 residues. Germline loops: CDR1 MDHEN, CDR2 SYDVKM. The V gene end was trimmed by 5 bases and the J gene end by 7 bases; junction bases not matched to a gene: 9. In nucleotides, the CDR3 is TGTGCCAGCAGTACCCGGGGACTAGCGGGAGTTCTCGGGGAGCTGTTTTTT. Translation: CASSTRGLAGVLGELFF.

This sequence joins TRBV2 and TRBJ2-3, with 8 bases fitting TRBD2. After removal of 4 bases from V and 5 bases from J, the junction contained 11 bases not matched to a gene. Germline V gene sequence: CDR1 SNHLY, CDR2 FYNNEI. The CDR3 is 16 residues long. The CDR3 is CASSVGTSTRGDTQYF. DNA of the CDR3: TGTGCCAGCAGTGTAGGGACTAGTACCCGCGGAGATACGCAGTATTTT.

This clonotype has at least ten counts. The chain has TRBV12-3 or TRBV12-4 and TRBJ2-7; a possible D gene is TRBD1 (6 bases). V was trimmed by 6 bases and J by 2 bases, leaving 14 bases between them. The CDR3 loop spans 14 amino acids. The CDR3 nucleotides are TGTGCCAGCAGCCTACACGGACAGCCCTACGAGCAGTACTTC. Translated: CASSLHGQPYEQYF.

The rearrangement links TRBV20-1 to TRBJ1-2; no clear D. Trimming removed 3 bases from V and 8 bases from J, with 16 bases in between. Per the germline V gene, CDR1 is DFQATT and CDR2 is SNEGSKA (reference sequence). This CDR3 region has 13 residues. The CDR3 here is CSASANSDGGYTF. CDR3 DNA: TGCAGTGCTAGTGCAAACTCGGACGGGGGCTACACCTTC.

This clonotype was seen repeatedly, ten times or more. This chain uses TRBV5-1 with TRBJ1-3, with unresolved D. This CDR3 is 14 amino acids long. Per germline, CDR1 SGHRS and CDR2 YFSETQ. The V end was cut by 4 bases, the J end by 4 bases, with 12 bases between. CDR3 DNA sequence: TGCGCCAGCAGCCCCCCGGAGGAAGGAAACACCATATATTTT. It translates to CASSPPEEGNTIYF.

The V gene is TRBV4-1, the J gene TRBJ2-1; D ambiguous. This CDR3 region has 17 residues. V was cut by 0 bases and J by 9 bases, with 21 bases left in between. Per germline, CDR1 MGHRA and CDR2 YSYEKL. The CDR3 DNA is TGCGCCAGCAGCCAAGACCGCGCTCGTCGGATTTGGGGTGAGCAGTTCTTC. As protein: CASSQDRARRIWGEQFF.

The chain employs TRBV20-1 and TRBJ1-1; TRBD1 might be the D (5 bases). In germline, CDR1 is DFQATT, CDR2 SNEGSKA (reference sequence). V lost 1 base and J lost 2, with 17 bases in between. The CDR3 is made up of 16 amino acids. The CDR3 DNA sequence: TGCAGTGCTAGAGGTGGGGCGCTTTCTCGAAACACTGAAGCTTTCTTT. Amino acids: CSARGGALSRNTEAFF.

V gene TRBV19 combines with J gene TRBJ2-6, with TRBD1 identical over 8 bases. In germline, CDR1 is LNHDA, CDR2 SQIVND (reference sequence). V lost 4 bases, J lost 0 bases, and 11 bases stayed unmatched. The CDR3 has 19 amino acids. CDR3 DNA: TGTGCCAGTAGTACTTACGGACAGGGAACGACCTCTGGGGCCAACGTCCTGACTTTC. Translating gives CASSTYGQGTTSGANVLTF.

This chain uses TRBV10-2 with TRBJ1-5; D is possibly TRBD1 (5 bases). The V gene lost 4 bases and the J gene lost 5 bases, with 9 bases spanning the gap. Germline CDR1 WSHSY, CDR2 SAAADI. The CDR3 is 13 residues long. The CDR3 coding sequence is TGCGCCAGCAGTGCTGAGGGACATCAGCCCCAGCATTTT. Its translation is CASSAEGHQPQHF.

J is TRBJ2-2 and V is TRBV2, with D possibly TRBD1 on 6 matching bases. CDR1 is SNHLY and CDR2 is FYNNEI in the germline V gene. Trimming stripped 9 bases from V and 0 bases from J, with 14 bases between. The CDR3 loop spans 15 amino acids. The CDR3 nucleotides read TGTGCCAGTAAACGGACAGAGACGAACACCGGGGAGCTGTTTTTT. Protein product: CASKRTETNTGELFF.

This clonotype showed up just a few times. The J gene is TRBJ2-5, the V gene TRBV5-1, with unresolved D. Germline CDR1 reads SGHRS; CDR2 reads YFSETQ. There are 13 residues in the CDR3. V lost 0 bases and J lost 3, with 6 bases in between. Here the CDR3 reads CASSLGGKETQYF. CDR3 nucleotides: TGCGCCAGCAGCTTGGGCGGAAAAGAGACCCAGTACTTC.

This clonotype was recorded many times. This chain connects TRBV5-1 to TRBJ2-2; unclear D gene. V lost 7 bases, J lost 1 base, and 11 bases lay in between. This CDR3 is built from 14 residues. Germline loops: CDR1 SGHRS, CDR2 YFSETQ. The CDR3 DNA follows: TGCGCCAGCGATCGAGCGCTGAACACCGGGGAGCTGTTTTTT. This translates into CASDRALNTGELFF.

This chain joins TRBV12-3 or TRBV12-4 and TRBJ2-3, with a weak D call TRBD2 (6 bases). V dropped 4 bases and J dropped 6 bases, with 17 bases sitting between them. The CDR3 extends over 15 amino acids. CDR3 in DNA: TGTGCCAGCAGTTCGTCAGCGGGCACCCTGGATACGCAGTATTTT. Its translation: CASSSSAGTLDTQYF.

A note on this clonotype: This may come from a read error, since a much larger clone is one base off. The V call is TRBV12-3 or TRBV12-4, the J call TRBJ1-2, with no clear D. This CDR3 region has 15 residues. CDR3 region: CASSLRPGDPTGYNF. The CDR3 coding sequence is TGTGCCAGCAGTTTACGACCGGGAGACCCGACTGGCTACAACTTC.

The table lists this clonotype with a few counts. The genes are TRBV7-8 and TRBJ1-5; no clear D. The CDR3 is made up of 16 amino acids. V lost 5 bases and J lost 1, with 15 bases in between. Germline values: CDR1 SGHVS, CDR2 FQNEAQ. CDR3: CASSPTLQASNQPQHF. CDR3 nucleotides: TGTGCCAGCAGCCCGACCTTGCAGGCGAGCAATCAGCCCCAGCATTTT.